These T cell receptor beta chains were read from a single sample in a study of T cells in Graves' hyperthyroidism and ophthalmopathy. One entry per CDR3 protein results from TCRdb running MiXCR on the multiplex PCR reads. The sample has fewer than 350,000 distinct CDR3 sequences, around 19% seen once. Material: blood. The receptor source for this set is a man in his fifties or sixties with Graves' ophthalmopathy. The CDR3 runs from the conserved cysteine through the conserved F or W. Each record gives: CDR3 length, clone size, D gene, J gene, V gene, CDR3 DNA, CDR3 protein. D genes are given only for firm matches. A clone size is listed for some rows: how often the clone was seen (once, few, many), or a class if it is expanded.

12,NA,NA,TRBJ2-7,TRBV3-1,TGTGCCAGCAGCCATTCGGGTCCCGAGCAGTACTTC,CASSHSGPEQYF
14,few,NA,TRBJ2-1,TRBV7-9,TGTGCCAGCAGCTTAGACTGGGCGGACAATGAGCAGTTCTTC,CASSLDWADNEQFF
13,many,TRBD1,TRBJ2-7,TRBV7-2,TGTGCCAGCAGCTTAGGGGGACAGGCCGAGCAGTACTTC,CASSLGGQAEQYF
14,once,TRBD1,TRBJ2-7,TRBV5-1,TGCGCCAACAGAAGAACGGACAGGACCTACGAGCAGTACTTC,CANRRTDRTYEQYF
13,many,TRBD2,TRBJ2-7,TRBV28,TGTGCCAGCGAGGCTAGCGGGGCCTACGAGCAGTACTTC,CASEASGAYEQYF
15,many,TRBD2,TRBJ2-7,TRBV20-1,TGCAGTGCTAGAGTCCCAACGGGACTAGGCTACGAGCAGTACTTC,CSARVPTGLGYEQYF
18,many,TRBD2,TRBJ2-1,TRBV6-5,TGTGCCAGCAGTTACTCTTTGGTCTCGCGGGAGAGGACCAATGAGCAGTTCTTC,CASSYSLVSRERTNEQFF
14,few,NA,TRBJ2-2,TRBV9,TGTGCCAGCAGCGTAAACGCGTACACCGGGGAGCTGTTTTTT,CASSVNAYTGELFF
17,many,TRBD2,TRBJ2-3,TRBV7-8,TGTGCCAGCAGTTCCCGGGGACTAGCGGGAGAAAAGGATACGCAGTATTTT,CASSSRGLAGEKDTQYF
15,NA,NA,TRBJ2-1,TRBV7-9,TGTGCCAGCAGCTTAGCGCCCAGGATTAACAATGAGCAGTTCTTC,CASSLAPRINNEQFF
12,many,NA,TRBJ2-5,TRBV7-6,TGTGCCAGCAGCTTCGCCCAAGAGACCCAGTACTTC,CASSFAQETQYF
17,few,TRBD2,TRBJ2-7,TRBV9,TGTGCCAGCAGCGTAGGCGGTAGCGGGAGTAAGTACTCCGAGCAGTACTTC,CASSVGGSGSKYSEQYF
16,NA,NA,TRBJ1-6,TRBV11-2,TGTGCCAGCAGCTTGCGCCGACGGGGAGACAATTCACCCCTCCACTTT,CASSLRRRGDNSPLHF
19,many,TRBD1,TRBJ2-1,TRBV27,TGTGCCAGCAGTTTAATTCCCAAAAGGACAGGGAGAAGGTACAATGAGCAGTTCTTC,CASSLIPKRTGRRYNEQFF
18,few,TRBD1,TRBJ2-1,TRBV19,TGTGCCAGTAGTCTCCCCCTTGCTGGAACAGGGGGTTTCAATGAGCAGTTCTTC,CASSLPLAGTGGFNEQFF
14,NA,NA,TRBJ1-5,TRBV7-9,TGTGCCAGCAGCTTAGCAGGGAGCCATCAGCCCCAGCATTTT,CASSLAGSHQPQHF
14,many,NA,TRBJ1-5,TRBV2,TGTGCCAGCAGTGAGTCCGGGACCAATCAGCCCCAGCATTTT,CASSESGTNQPQHF
14,many,TRBD1,TRBJ1-5,TRBV28,TGTGCCAGCAGCCGGACAGGGAATAATCAGCCCCAGCATTTT,CASSRTGNNQPQHF
15,few,NA,TRBJ2-2,TRBV7-7,TGTGCTAGCAGCTTATCGACAGTAGACACCGGGGAGCTGTTTTTT,CASSLSTVDTGELFF
14,few,NA,TRBJ2-1,TRBV6-1,TGTGCCAGTTACTCTGTAACGACAAACAATGAGCAGTTCTTC,CASYSVTTNNEQFF
15,few,NA,TRBJ1-5,TRBV28,TGTGCCAGCTCCCCACCTCGGGGACTAAATCAGCCCCAGCATTTT,CASSPPRGLNQPQHF
11,NA,NA,TRBJ2-7,TRBV29-1,TGCAGCGTTGGTCTAGCGTACGAGCAGTACTTC,CSVGLAYEQYF
12,few,NA,TRBJ2-5,TRBV15,TGTGCCACATCCCTAAAGGGGGAGACCCAGTACTTC,CATSLKGETQYF
14,NA,TRBD1,TRBJ2-7,TRBV29-1,TGCAGCGTGGTGACAGGGGTTGGGTCCTACGAGCAGTACTTC,CSVVTGVGSYEQYF
18,few,NA,TRBJ2-2,TRBV10-3,TGTGCCATCAGCCCCCCCTACGGCGTTGAAGGTTGGACCGGGGAGCTGTTTTTT,CAISPPYGVEGWTGELFF
12,many,NA,TRBJ2-7,TRBV3-1,TGTGCCAGCAGCCAAGGGGACTACGAGCAGTACTTC,CASSQGDYEQYF
13,many,NA,TRBJ1-1,TRBV2,TGTGCCAGCAGTGTAGGGGGGGACACTGAAGCTTTCTTT,CASSVGGDTEAFF
14,many,NA,TRBJ1-1,TRBV5-6,TGTGCCAGCAGCTACCGGGGCCAAAGAGGTGAAGCTTTCTTT,CASSYRGQRGEAFF
16,NA,NA,TRBJ1-6,TRBV28,TGTGCCAGCAGGCTTTGGGGGTTTACCTATAATTCACCCCTCCACTTT,CASRLWGFTYNSPLHF
15,many,TRBD2,TRBJ2-5,TRBV2,TGTGCCAGCAGGGAAACTAGCGGGATCCAAGAGACCCAGTACTTC,CASRETSGIQETQYF
11,NA,NA,TRBJ2-5,TRBV28,TGTGCCAGCACCTCCCAGCGGAGGTACTACTTC,CASTSQRRYYF
13,NA,NA,TRBJ2-5,TRBV10-1,TGCGCCAGCAGTGATGAGTTCCAAGAGACCCAGTACTTC,CASSDEFQETQYF
15,NA,NA,TRBJ1-5,TRBV6-1,TGTGCCAGCAGCGATGGGGGCGGTATCAATCAGCCCCAGCATTTT,CASSDGGGINQPQHF
12,NA,NA,TRBJ2-1,TRBV27,TGTGCCAGCAGTTCGACCGGCCGTGAGCAGTTCTTC,CASSSTGREQFF
13,few,NA,TRBJ2-1,TRBV9,TGTGCCAGCAGCCCCTCCCCGGTCTTTGAGCAGTTCTTC,CASSPSPVFEQFF
16,few,NA,TRBJ2-6,TRBV5-4,TGTGCCAGCAGTGGTAGACAGCCCTCTGGGGCCAACGTCCTGACTTTC,CASSGRQPSGANVLTF
14,NA,NA,TRBJ2-1,TRBV9,TGTGCCAGCAGCGTAATCAGCTCCTACAATGAGCAGTTCTTC,CASSVISSYNEQFF
15,many,TRBD1,TRBJ1-5,TRBV11-2,TGTGCCAGCAGCTTAGATGGACAGGCTGGTCAGCCCCAGCATTTT,CASSLDGQAGQPQHF
11,many,NA,TRBJ2-7,TRBV30,TGTGCCGGTGGGACACACTACGAGCAGTACTTC,CAGGTHYEQYF
14,many,NA,TRBJ1-1,TRBV28,TGTGCCAGCAGTTTGGGACGGAGGAACACTGAAGCTTTCTTT,CASSLGRRNTEAFF
16,NA,TRBD1,TRBJ2-2,TRBV5-6,TGTGCCAGCAGCTTGGCAGGGGGCGAAGTAAGCGGGGAGCTGTTTTTT,CASSLAGGEVSGELFF
14,NA,NA,TRBJ2-1,TRBV29-1,TGCAGCGTTGAAGGTCAGGGATACTACAGTGAGCAGTTCTTC,CSVEGQGYYSEQFF
14,many,TRBD1,TRBJ2-7,TRBV7-2,TGTGCCAGCAGCTCATGGACAGGGACGTACGAGCAGTACTTC,CASSSWTGTYEQYF
15,NA,NA,TRBJ2-7,TRBV5-6,TGTGCCAGCAGCTTGAGTGGGGGCGGTTCCTACGAGCAGTACTTC,CASSLSGGGSYEQYF
15,few,NA,TRBJ2-7,TRBV20-1,TGCAGTGCTCCCGGGGGCGGCGGGCTCTCCTACGAGCAGTACTTC,CSAPGGGGLSYEQYF
17,many,TRBD1,TRBJ1-5,TRBV6-5,TGTGCCAGCAGTTACTCTCCCTCACAGGGGTCGAATCAGCCCCAGCATTTT,CASSYSPSQGSNQPQHF
17,NA,NA,TRBJ2-1,TRBV6-2/TRBV6-3,TGTGCCAGCAGTTACCGGGCGACCTCTAGAATTCGGAATGAGCAGTTCTTC,CASSYRATSRIRNEQFF
16,NA,TRBD1,TRBJ2-5,TRBV9,TGTGCCAGCAGCGACAAAGACAGGGGGCTGGAAGAGACCCAGTACTTC,CASSDKDRGLEETQYF
14,many,TRBD1,TRBJ2-1,TRBV27,TGTGCCAGCAGTCCCGGGACAGTTAACAATGAGCAGTTCTTC,CASSPGTVNNEQFF
12,many,NA,TRBJ1-1,TRBV20-1,TGCAGTGCTCTTTCCCCGACCTCGAAAGCTTTCTTT,CSALSPTSKAFF
15,many,TRBD2,TRBJ2-1,TRBV7-3,TGTGCCAGCTCTATAGCGGGAAATCCCTACAATGAGCAGTTCTTC,CASSIAGNPYNEQFF
14,many,NA,TRBJ2-2,TRBV18,TGTGCCAGCTCACGGGACCAGAACACCGGGGAGCTGTTTTTT,CASSRDQNTGELFF
15,many,TRBD2,TRBJ2-7,TRBV20-1,TGCAGTGCTAGAGCTGGGACTAGCGGTTCCTACGAGCAGTACTTC,CSARAGTSGSYEQYF
11,few,NA,TRBJ2-7,TRBV30,TGTGCCTGGAAGGAGGTCTACGAGCAGTACTTC,CAWKEVYEQYF
14,few,NA,TRBJ2-7,TRBV12-3/TRBV12-4,TGTGCCAGCAGTTTAACCACAGAAACTTACGAGCAGTACTTC,CASSLTTETYEQYF
21,NA,TRBD2,TRBJ2-1,TRBV25-1,TGTGCCAGCAGCCCCAGCCCAGGACTAGCGGGAGGGCGGAGCTCCTACAATGAGCAGTTCTTC,CASSPSPGLAGGRSSYNEQFF
13,few,NA,TRBJ2-7,TRBV4-1,TGCGCCAGCAGCCAAGGGCGAGCCTACGAGCAGTACTTC,CASSQGRAYEQYF
16,few,NA,TRBJ1-4,TRBV12-3/TRBV12-4,TGTGCCAGCAGCCGAACCGGGCCCTCGGTCGGAGAAAAACTGTTTTTT,CASSRTGPSVGEKLFF
20,few,NA,TRBJ2-7,TRBV9,TGTGCCAGCAGCAACCCCCGGGGCAGGGACCCGCCCGTCGGGTCATACGAGCAGTACTTC,CASSNPRGRDPPVGSYEQYF